This T cell receptor (beta chain) was documented in a study of blood T cell repertoires in COVID-19. TCRdb's copy holds only in-frame clones and misses some; the assay was immunoSEQ multiplex PCR. The table has 230,000 or so clones, about nine tenths seen once. The CDR3 runs 15 residues. V gave up 1 base and J gave up 1 base, with 11 bases separating them. Germline CDR1 is SGHDT and CDR2 is YYEEEE. The origin of this receptor is a woman in her thirties or forties with acute COVID-19. The material sequenced was PBMCs or T cells enriched from blood (not recorded which). V and J are TRBV5-6 and TRBJ2-5; D remains ambiguous. CDR3 loop: CASSLKLGPQETQYF. CDR3 DNA sequence: TGTGCCAGCAGCTTGAAGTTGGGCCCCCAAGAGACCCAGTACTTC.